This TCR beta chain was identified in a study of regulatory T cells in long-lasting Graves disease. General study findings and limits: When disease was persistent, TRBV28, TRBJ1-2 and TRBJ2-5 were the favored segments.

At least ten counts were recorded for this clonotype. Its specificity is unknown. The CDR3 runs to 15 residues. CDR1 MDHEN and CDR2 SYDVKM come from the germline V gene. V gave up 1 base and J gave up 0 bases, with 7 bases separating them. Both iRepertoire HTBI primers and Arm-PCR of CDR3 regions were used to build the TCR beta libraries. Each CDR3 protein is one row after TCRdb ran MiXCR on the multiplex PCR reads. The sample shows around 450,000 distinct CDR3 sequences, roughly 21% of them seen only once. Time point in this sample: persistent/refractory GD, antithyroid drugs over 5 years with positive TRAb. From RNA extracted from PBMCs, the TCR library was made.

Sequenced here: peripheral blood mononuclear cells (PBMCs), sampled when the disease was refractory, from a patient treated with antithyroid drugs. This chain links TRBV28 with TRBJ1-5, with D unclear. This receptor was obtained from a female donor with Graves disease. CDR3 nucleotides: TGTGCCAGCAGTTTATACGCGGATAGCAATCAGCCCCAGCATTTT. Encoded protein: CASSLYADSNQPQHF.